The 30 T cell receptor beta chains given below trace back to one sample, sequenced in a study of beta chain features in type 1 diabetes. The study, taken as a whole, reports: Among all four CD4+ subsets, Type 1 diabetes patients had TCRB CDR3s that were moderately but significantly shorter.

The study reverse transcribed the entire isolated RNA, so it sequenced expressed TCRB transcripts. Sequencing was performed with immunoSEQ multiplex PCR; in TCRdb, only in-frame clones are kept and a portion is missing. This table has some 700,000 clones, over 10% appearing once. Their cognate antigens are unknown. The sample was naive CD4+ T cells from blood. These receptors were collected from a man aged 18 to 35 with type 1 diabetes.

This clone was picked up a small number of times. The rearrangement uses TRBV7-9 and TRBJ2-1; maybe TRBD2 (5 bases). The CDR3 has 14 amino acids. Germline lookup yields CDR1 SEHNR and CDR2 FQNEAQ (reference sequence). CDR3 in amino acids: CAPMRVSSYNEQFF. CDR3 in DNA: TGTGCGCCTATGAGGGTAAGCTCCTACAATGAGCAGTTCTTC.

The table lists this clone with a few counts. The chain has TRBV13 and TRBJ2-5; tentatively, D is TRBD1 (6 bases). Germline CDR1 PRHDT, CDR2 FYEKMQ (reference sequence). Trimming removed 6 bases from V and 5 bases from J, with 16 bases in between. The CDR3 consists of 14 residues. The CDR3, as DNA: TGTGCCAGCAGACCCACAGGGTATAGGGAGACCCAGTACTTC. It is translated as CASRPTGYRETQYF.

In nucleotides, the CDR3 is TGTGCCAGCAGCTCGACGACAGGGTCCCAAGAGACCCAGTACTTC. It translates to CASSSTTGSQETQYF. V usage is TRBV5-6 and J usage is TRBJ2-5, with TRBD1 identical over 7 bases. V lost 3 bases, J lost 1 base, and 6 bases stayed unmatched. Germline V gene data show CDR1 as SGHDT and CDR2 as YYEEEE. CDR3 length equals 15 residues.

V and J are TRBV18 and TRBJ2-3, with 10 bases aligning to TRBD1. Germline V gene sequence: CDR1 KGHSH, CDR2 LQKENI. This CDR3 has 14 amino acids. V shed 4 bases and J 4 bases; nucleotides not matched to a gene: 2. The CDR3 sequence is CASSLGQGADTQYF. CDR3 sequence (DNA): TGTGCCAGCTCACTCGGACAGGGGGCAGATACGCAGTATTTT.

In this sample, this clone turned up a few times. This sequence joins TRBV10-3 and TRBJ2-7; D may be TRBD1 (6 bases). The CDR3 loop spans 15 amino acids. Trimming removed 7 bases at V and 5 bases at J, with 21 bases between. CDR1 ENHRY and CDR2 SYGVKD come from the germline V gene. The CDR3 spells CAITLGQTELDEQYF. CDR3 nucleotides: TGTGCCATCACATTGGGACAAACAGAACTCGACGAGCAGTACTTC.

The V gene is TRBV4-1, the J gene TRBJ1-2, with 7 bases lining up with TRBD1. Germline V gene data show CDR1 as MGHRA and CDR2 as YSYEKL. V shed 6 bases, J shed 5 bases, and the junction held 9 bases outside the gene matches. CDR3 length equals 14 residues. The chain's CDR3 is CASSRPGQIYGYTF. CDR3 coding DNA: TGCGCCAGCAGTCGTCCGGGACAGATATATGGCTACACCTTC.

The chain recombines TRBV20-1 with TRBJ2-3; D unclear. The CDR3 loop spans 11 amino acids. Per germline, CDR1 DFQATT and CDR2 SNEGSKA (reference sequence). V was trimmed by 0 bases and J by 13 bases, leaving 11 bases between them. This CDR3 reads CSARDPAGEYF. The CDR3 nucleotides read TGCAGTGCTAGAGATCCGGCTGGGGAGTATTTT.

As for this clone: In the same sample, other DNA sequences code for this CDR3. The chain uses TRBV5-1 and TRBJ2-7; D uncertain. The CDR3 loop spans 14 amino acids. With 0 bases removed from V and 2 bases from J, the gap between germline ends came to 9 bases. Germline V gene sequence: CDR1 SGHRS, CDR2 YFSETQ. CDR3 nucleotides: TGCGCCAGCAGCTTGGACGGATCTCCCTACGAGCAGTACTTC. Protein product: CASSLDGSPYEQYF.

At least ten counts were recorded for this clone. The sample holds other DNA sequences that translate to the same CDR3. The chain recombines TRBV18 with TRBJ2-3; no clear D. V lost 2 bases to trimming and J lost 1 base, with 1 base between them. Germline CDR1 is KGHSH and CDR2 is LQKENI. The CDR3 consists of 12 residues. CDR3 sequence (DNA): TGTGCCAGCTCACCAGGCACAGATACGCAGTATTTT. This gives the protein CASSPGTDTQYF.

Only a few counts were recorded for this clone. V usage is TRBV5-1 and J usage is TRBJ2-1; tentative D call: TRBD2 (5 bases). V lost 4 bases and J lost 5, with 16 bases in between. CDR3 size: 15 residues. Per the germline V gene, CDR1 is SGHRS and CDR2 is YFSETQ. The CDR3 DNA sequence: TGCGCCAGCAGCCCAGAGGGCGCAGCCGACAATGAGCAGTTCTTC. Translating gives CASSPEGAADNEQFF.

This chain connects TRBV13 to TRBJ1-2; D remains ambiguous. V was pared by 3 bases and J by 8 bases, with 13 bases between. This CDR3 contains 13 residues. The germline V gene has CDR1 PRHDT and CDR2 FYEKMQ (reference sequence). The CDR3 sequence is CASSFGGLGGYTF. For the CDR3, the DNA is TGTGCCAGCAGCTTCGGCGGCTTGGGCGGCTACACCTTC.

The chain links TRBV2 to TRBJ1-2; D not certain. The CDR3 is 12 residues long. The germline V gene has CDR1 SNHLY and CDR2 FYNNEI. Between the trimmed V and J ends, which lost 6 bases and 5 bases, there was a span of 10 bases. Here the CDR3 DNA reads TGTGCCAGCAGAGCAGGAGTGTATGGCTACACCTTC. It encodes CASRAGVYGYTF.

The V and J genes are TRBV7-3 and TRBJ1-1; D remains ambiguous. Trimming removed 4 bases from V and 1 base from J, with 10 bases in between. The germline gives CDR1 SGHTA, CDR2 FQGTGA. CDR3 length equals 14 residues. DNA for the CDR3: TGTGCCAGCAGCTCCCAGGACGGGAACACTGAAGCTTTCTTT. Translation: CASSSQDGNTEAFF. Based on the CDR3 plus reference TRBV7-3 and TRBJ1-1, the full variable domain is GAGVSQTPSNKVTEKGKYVELRCDPISGHTALYWYRQSLGQGPEFLIYFQGTGAADDSGLPNDRFFAVRPEGSVSTLKIQRTERGDSAVYLCASSSQDGNTEAFFGQGTRLTVV.

V and J are TRBV28 and TRBJ1-2, with D maybe TRBD1 (6 bases). Germline assignment: CDR1 MDHEN and CDR2 SYDVKM. CDR3 length: 12 amino acids. V was shortened by 6 bases and J by 13 bases, with 18 bases between the two germline ends. CDR3 sequence: CASSPGAPSSTF. Written as DNA, the CDR3 is TGTGCCAGCAGCCCGGGGGCCCCGAGTTCCACCTTC.

The gene calls are TRBV28 and TRBJ2-5; 9 bases are a match to TRBD1. In germline, CDR1 is MDHEN, CDR2 SYDVKM. The CDR3 runs to 17 residues. Trimming removed 6 bases from V and 3 bases from J; junction bases left unmatched: 14. The chain's CDR3 is CASSRGQGKLKKETQYF. The CDR3 DNA follows: TGTGCCAGCAGCCGCGGACAGGGGAAACTCAAAAAAGAGACCCAGTACTTC.

This clone was seen more than once but under ten times. The chain combines TRBV5-4 with TRBJ1-2; D gene ambiguous. CDR3 length equals 14 residues. Trimming stripped 4 bases from V and 4 bases from J, with 14 bases between. The germline V gene encodes CDR1 SGHNT and CDR2 YYREEE (reference sequence). The CDR3 region is CASSPRVEGYGYTF. CDR3 coding DNA: TGTGCCAGCAGCCCGAGGGTTGAGGGCTATGGCTACACCTTC. The variable domain in full, with the rest retrieved from reference TRBV5-4 and TRBJ1-2, is ETGVTQSPTHLIKTRGQQVTLRCSSQSGHNTVSWYQQALGQGPQFIFQYYREEENGRGNFPPRFSGLQFPNYSSELNVNALELDDSALYLCASSPRVEGYGYTFGSGTRLTVV.

This chain connects TRBV30 to TRBJ1-1, with D maybe TRBD1 (5 bases). The V gene's germline CDR1 is GTSNPN and CDR2 SVGIG (reference sequence). This CDR3 is built from 15 residues. Trimming took 3 bases from V and 1 from J, leaving 15 bases between them. The CDR3 nucleotides are TGTGCCTGGAGATCTATCAGTGGACAGAACACTGAAGCTTTCTTT. This sequence encodes CAWRSISGQNTEAFF.

The V and J genes are TRBV27 and TRBJ2-3; maybe TRBD1 (6 bases). The CDR3 loop spans 12 amino acids. V was cut by 4 bases and J by 10 bases, with 12 bases left in between. Germline CDR1 and CDR2: MNHEY and SMNVEV (reference sequence). The CDR3 is CASSYRGFSQYF. Here the CDR3 DNA reads TGTGCCAGCAGTTATAGGGGGTTCTCGCAGTATTTT.

This clone was seen a few times. The chain employs TRBV30 and TRBJ1-1; D unresolved. Looked up from germline, CDR1 is GTSNPN and CDR2 is SVGIG (reference sequence). V was trimmed by 3 bases and J by 1 base, leaving 9 bases between them. The CDR3 covers 13 residues. CDR3 sequence (DNA): TGTGCCTGGAGCCTCCCACCGAACACTGAAGCTTTCTTT. The encoded protein is CAWSLPPNTEAFF.

V usage is TRBV5-4 and J usage is TRBJ2-3; 8 bases align to TRBD2. V shed 2 bases and J 2 bases; nucleotides not matched to a gene: 7. The length of the CDR3 is 16 residues. Looked up from germline, CDR1 is SGHNT and CDR2 is YYREEE (reference sequence). For the CDR3, the DNA is TGTGCCAGCAGCTTATTTTCGGGGGGGACCACAGATACGCAGTATTTT. This sequence encodes CASSLFSGGTTDTQYF.

The chain employs TRBV2 and TRBJ2-1, with TRBD2 as a possible D gene (6 bases). The germline V and J ends were trimmed by 7 bases and 0 bases, with 16 bases remaining between them. This CDR3 has 16 amino acids. In germline, CDR1 is SNHLY, CDR2 FYNNEI. This CDR3 is CASTRRGSNSYNEQFF. The CDR3 DNA reads as TGTGCCAGCACCCGCCGGGGGTCCAACTCCTACAATGAGCAGTTCTTC.

This clone was seen a handful of times. The V and J genes are TRBV7-2 and TRBJ2-3; D perhaps matches TRBD2 (5 bases). Germline V gene sequence: CDR1 SGHTA, CDR2 FQGNSA. Trimming took 4 bases from V and 7 from J, leaving 12 bases between them. The CDR3 is 13 amino acids. CDR3 loop: CASSSTPGNTQYF. CDR3 DNA: TGTGCCAGCAGCTCTACCCCGGGAAATACGCAGTATTTT.

With regard to this clone: The same CDR3 can be traced to other DNA sequences in this sample. This chain connects TRBV19 to TRBJ2-1, with 8 nucleotides matching TRBD2. The length of the CDR3 is 14 residues. The trim removed 1 base at V and 6 bases at J, leaving 2 bases unmatched. Germline assignment: CDR1 LNHDA and CDR2 SQIVND (reference sequence). CDR3 loop: CASSIAGGRNEQFF. The CDR3 nucleotides are TGTGCCAGTAGTATAGCGGGGGGGCGCAATGAGCAGTTCTTC.

The rearrangement joins TRBV6-1 to TRBJ2-2; possibly TRBD1 for D (5 bases). The CDR3 extends over 15 amino acids. Trimming took off 5 bases at V and 4 bases at J, with 14 bases between the two ends. In germline, CDR1 is MNHNS, CDR2 SASEGT. Here the CDR3 reads CASSTQGVFTGELFF. The CDR3 bases are TGTGCCAGCAGTACCCAGGGTGTGTTCACCGGGGAGCTGTTTTTT.

The CDR3 sequence: CASSGILGTGTDYGYTF. The CDR3 region has the DNA TGTGCCAGCAGCGGTATCCTGGGGACCGGGACAGATTATGGCTACACCTTC. This chain links TRBV7-9 with TRBJ1-2, with 7 bases aligning to TRBD1. V gave up 5 bases and J gave up 5 bases; unmatched junction bases: 17. Germline values: CDR1 SEHNR, CDR2 FQNEAQ (reference sequence). The CDR3 runs to 17 residues.

CDR3 loop: CAWTPGTVAYGYTF. For the CDR3, the DNA is TGTGCCTGGACCCCCGGGACAGTTGCCTATGGCTACACCTTC. The chain carries TRBV30 and TRBJ1-2; 7 nucleotides line up with TRBD1. Germline assignment: CDR1 GTSNPN and CDR2 SVGIG (reference sequence). The trim removed 4 bases at V and 4 bases at J, leaving 9 bases unmatched. This CDR3 spans 14 amino acids.

V is TRBV30 and J is TRBJ1-6; tentatively, D is TRBD1 (6 bases). Looked up from germline, CDR1 is GTSNPN and CDR2 is SVGIG (reference sequence). The CDR3 covers 13 residues. V was pared by 0 bases and J by 7 bases, with 7 bases between. CDR3 residues: CAWSVDSNSPLHF. Written as DNA, the CDR3 is TGTGCCTGGAGTGTGGACAGCAATTCACCCCTCCACTTT.

This chain joins TRBV18 and TRBJ1-2, with 7 bases that match TRBD1. This CDR3 comprises 13 residues. V dropped 2 bases and J dropped 7; count of bases not matched to a gene: 4. Looked up from germline, CDR1 is KGHSH and CDR2 is LQKENI. The CDR3 spells CASSPDRAAGYTF. Written as DNA, the CDR3 is TGTGCCAGCTCACCAGACAGGGCGGCTGGCTACACCTTC.

The chain combines TRBV5-1 with TRBJ2-1; D could derive from TRBD1 or TRBD2 (5 bases each). V lost 5 bases to trimming and J lost 8 bases, with 14 bases between them. Germline CDR1 SGHRS, CDR2 YFSETQ. The length of the CDR3 is 13 residues. Here the CDR3 reads CASRVSQGDEQFF. The DNA for the CDR3 is TGCGCCAGCAGAGTTTCTCAGGGAGATGAGCAGTTCTTC.

The chain couples TRBV29-1 to TRBJ1-5, with D perhaps matching TRBD1 (6 bases). Germline V gene lookup returns CDR1 SQVTM and CDR2 ANQGSEA. With 5 bases removed from V and 3 bases from J, the gap between germline ends came to 11 bases. The CDR3 consists of 13 residues. CDR3: CSVLDRNNQPQHF. As DNA, the CDR3 is TGCAGCGTTCTTGACAGGAACAATCAGCCCCAGCATTTT.